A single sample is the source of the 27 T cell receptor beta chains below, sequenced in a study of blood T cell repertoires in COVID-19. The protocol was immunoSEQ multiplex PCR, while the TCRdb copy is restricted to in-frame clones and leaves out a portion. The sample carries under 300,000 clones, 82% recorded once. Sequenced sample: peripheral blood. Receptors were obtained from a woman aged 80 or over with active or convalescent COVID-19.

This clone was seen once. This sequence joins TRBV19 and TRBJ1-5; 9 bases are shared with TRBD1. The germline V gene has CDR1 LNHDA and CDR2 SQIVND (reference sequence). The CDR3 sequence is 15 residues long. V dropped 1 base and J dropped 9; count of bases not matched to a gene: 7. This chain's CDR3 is CASSIVWDRVRPQHF. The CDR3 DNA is TGTGCCAGTAGTATAGTTTGGGACAGGGTAAGGCCCCAGCATTTT.

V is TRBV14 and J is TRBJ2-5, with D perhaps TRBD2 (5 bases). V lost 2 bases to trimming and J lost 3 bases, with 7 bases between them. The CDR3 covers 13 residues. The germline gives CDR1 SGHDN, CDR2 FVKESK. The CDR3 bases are TGTGCCAGCAGCCAACGGGGAGAAGAGACCCAGTACTTC. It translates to CASSQRGEETQYF.

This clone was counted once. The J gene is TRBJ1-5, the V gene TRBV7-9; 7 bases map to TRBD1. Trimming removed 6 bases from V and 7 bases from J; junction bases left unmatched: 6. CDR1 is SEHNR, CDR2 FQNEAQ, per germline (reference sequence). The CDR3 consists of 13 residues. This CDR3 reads CASSRTGDQPQHF. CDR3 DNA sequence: TGTGCCAGCAGTCGTACAGGGGACCAGCCCCAGCATTTT.

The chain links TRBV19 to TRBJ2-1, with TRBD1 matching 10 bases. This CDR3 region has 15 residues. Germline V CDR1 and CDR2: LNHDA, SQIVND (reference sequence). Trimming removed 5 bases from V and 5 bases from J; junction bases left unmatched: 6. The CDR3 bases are TGTGCCAGTAGTCCCCGGGACAGGGGTAACAATGAGCAGTTCTTC. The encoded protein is CASSPRDRGNNEQFF.

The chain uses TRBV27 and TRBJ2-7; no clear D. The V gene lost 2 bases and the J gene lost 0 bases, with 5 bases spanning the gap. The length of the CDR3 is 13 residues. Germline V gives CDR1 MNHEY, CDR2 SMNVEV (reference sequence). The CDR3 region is CASSLASSYEQYF. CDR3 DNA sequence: TGTGCCAGCAGTTTAGCGAGCTCCTACGAGCAGTACTTC.

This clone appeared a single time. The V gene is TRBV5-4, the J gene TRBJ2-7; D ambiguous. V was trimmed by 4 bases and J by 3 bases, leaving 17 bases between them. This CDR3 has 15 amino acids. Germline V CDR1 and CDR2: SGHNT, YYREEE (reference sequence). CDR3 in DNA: TGTGCCAGCAGCCCGGGTCAGTCTCGAATCTACGAGCAGTACTTC. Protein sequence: CASSPGQSRIYEQYF.

The CDR3 protein is CASRGQGYQPQHF. In nucleotides, the CDR3 is TGTGCCAGCCGGGGACAGGGGTATCAGCCCCAGCATTTT. The chain carries TRBV28 and TRBJ1-5; 10 bases fit TRBD1. The germline CDR1 and CDR2 sequences are MDHEN and SYDVKM. The CDR3 length is 13 residues. J lost 5 bases, V lost 8 bases, and 3 bases had no gene match.

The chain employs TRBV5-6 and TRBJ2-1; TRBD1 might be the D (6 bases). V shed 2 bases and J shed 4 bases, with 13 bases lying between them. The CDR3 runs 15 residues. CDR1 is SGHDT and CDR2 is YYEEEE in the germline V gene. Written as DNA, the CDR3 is TGTGCCAGCAGCTTTACCGGGACATCTTACAATGAGCAGTTCTTC. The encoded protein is CASSFTGTSYNEQFF.

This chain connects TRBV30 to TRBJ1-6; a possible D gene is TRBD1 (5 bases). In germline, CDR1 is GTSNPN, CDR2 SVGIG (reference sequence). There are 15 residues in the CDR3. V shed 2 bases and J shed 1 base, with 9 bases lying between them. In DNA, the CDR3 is TGTGCCTGGAGTTTCAGGGTTTCCTATAATTCACCCCTCCACTTT. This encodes CAWSFRVSYNSPLHF.

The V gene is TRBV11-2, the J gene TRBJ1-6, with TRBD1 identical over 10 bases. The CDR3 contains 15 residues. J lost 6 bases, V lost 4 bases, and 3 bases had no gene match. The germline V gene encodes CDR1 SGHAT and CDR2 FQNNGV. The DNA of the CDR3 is TGTGCCAGCAGCTGGGGGGACAGGGGTAATTCACCCCTCCACTTT. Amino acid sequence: CASSWGDRGNSPLHF.

CDR3 region: CASRHGLAGGQETQYF. The CDR3 DNA sequence: TGTGCCAGCAGACATGGACTAGCGGGAGGGCAGGAGACCCAGTACTTC. The chain carries TRBV3-1 (or the pseudogene TRBV3-2) and TRBJ2-5; 15 bases are a match to TRBD2. V gave up 6 bases and J gave up 5 bases; unmatched junction bases: 7. Germline V lookup: CDR1 LGHDT, CDR2 YNNKEL (reference sequence). The length of the CDR3 is 16 residues.

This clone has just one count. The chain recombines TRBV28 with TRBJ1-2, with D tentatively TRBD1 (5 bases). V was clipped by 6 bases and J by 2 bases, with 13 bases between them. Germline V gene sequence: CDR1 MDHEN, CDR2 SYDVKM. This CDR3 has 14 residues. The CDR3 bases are TGTGCCAGCAGACTTACAGGACAAAACTATGGCTACACCTTC. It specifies CASRLTGQNYGYTF.

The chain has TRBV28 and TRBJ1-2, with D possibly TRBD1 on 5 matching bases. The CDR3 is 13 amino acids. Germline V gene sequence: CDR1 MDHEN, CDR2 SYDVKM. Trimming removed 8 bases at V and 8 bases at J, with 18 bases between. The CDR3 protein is CASGGGRSGGYTF. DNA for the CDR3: TGTGCCAGCGGGGGAGGGCGATCGGGAGGCTACACCTTC.

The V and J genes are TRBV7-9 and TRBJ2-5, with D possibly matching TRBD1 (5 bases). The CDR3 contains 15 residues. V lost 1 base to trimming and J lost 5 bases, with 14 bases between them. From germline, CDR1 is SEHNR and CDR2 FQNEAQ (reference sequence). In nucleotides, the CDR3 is TGTGCCAGCAGCTTAGGGGCAGGGCTCGAGGAGACCCAGTACTTC. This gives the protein CASSLGAGLEETQYF.

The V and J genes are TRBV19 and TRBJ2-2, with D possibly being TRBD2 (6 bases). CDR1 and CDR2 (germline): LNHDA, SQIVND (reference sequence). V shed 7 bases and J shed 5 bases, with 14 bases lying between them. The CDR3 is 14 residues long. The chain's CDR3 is CASKKEGITGELFF. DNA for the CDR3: TGTGCCAGTAAAAAGGAGGGGATAACCGGGGAGCTGTTTTTT.

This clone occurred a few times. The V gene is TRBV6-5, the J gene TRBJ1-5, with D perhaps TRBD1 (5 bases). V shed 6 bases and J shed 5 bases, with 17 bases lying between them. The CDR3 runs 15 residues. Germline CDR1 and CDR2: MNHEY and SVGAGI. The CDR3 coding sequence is TGTGCCAGCAGACCCCGCAGGGTCCTTGATCAGCCCCAGCATTTT. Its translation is CASRPRRVLDQPQHF.

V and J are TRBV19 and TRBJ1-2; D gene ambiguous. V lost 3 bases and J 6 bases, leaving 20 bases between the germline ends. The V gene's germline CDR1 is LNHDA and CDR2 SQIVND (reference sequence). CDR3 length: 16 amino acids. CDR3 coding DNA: TGTGCCAGTAGTATTGGGCACAGCAGTTTGTTCCATGGCTACACCTTC. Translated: CASSIGHSSLFHGYTF. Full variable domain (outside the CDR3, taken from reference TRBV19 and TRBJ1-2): DGGITQSPKYLFRKEGQNVTLSCEQNLNHDAMYWYRQDPGQGLRLIYYSQIVNDFQKGDIAEGYSVSREKKESFPLTVTSAQKNPTAFYLCASSIGHSSLFHGYTFGSGTRLTVV.

The CDR3: CASSGGTVQETQYF. CDR3 bases: TGTGCCAGCTCGGGGGGGACTGTTCAAGAGACCCAGTACTTC. This chain connects TRBV2 to TRBJ2-5, with TRBD2 identical over 8 bases. Germline V CDR1 and CDR2: SNHLY, FYNNEI. Trimming took 8 bases from V and 2 from J; bases not matched to a gene: 7. The CDR3 consists of 14 residues.

CDR3 DNA sequence: TGTGCCAGCGGGGGGGCTTCTAGCTTGAATGAGCAGTTCTTC. Residues: CASGGASSLNEQFF. J is TRBJ2-1 and V is TRBV2, with a tentative D call TRBD2 (7 bases). The V end lost 8 bases, the J end lost 7 bases, and 18 bases lay between the germline ends. The germline CDR1 and CDR2 sequences are SNHLY and FYNNEI. The CDR3 length is 14 residues.

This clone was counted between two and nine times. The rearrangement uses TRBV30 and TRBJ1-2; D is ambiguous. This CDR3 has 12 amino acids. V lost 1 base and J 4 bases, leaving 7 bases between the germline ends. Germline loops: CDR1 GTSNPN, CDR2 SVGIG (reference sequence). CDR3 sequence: CAWSETRYGYTF. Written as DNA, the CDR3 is TGTGCCTGGAGTGAGACTCGCTATGGCTACACCTTC.

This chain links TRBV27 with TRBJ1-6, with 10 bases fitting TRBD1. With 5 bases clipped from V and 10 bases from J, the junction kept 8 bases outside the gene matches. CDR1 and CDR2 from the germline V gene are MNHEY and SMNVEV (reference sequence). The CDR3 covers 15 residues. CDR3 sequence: CASSTLTGGDSPLHF. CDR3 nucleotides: TGTGCCAGCAGTACGCTGACAGGGGGCGACTCACCCCTCCACTTT.

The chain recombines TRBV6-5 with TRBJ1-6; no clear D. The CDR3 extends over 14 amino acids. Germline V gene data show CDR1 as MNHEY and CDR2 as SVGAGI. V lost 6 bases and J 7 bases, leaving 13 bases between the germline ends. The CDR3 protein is CASRGGQRNSPLHF. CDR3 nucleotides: TGTGCCAGCAGAGGAGGGCAGAGGAATTCACCCCTCCACTTT.

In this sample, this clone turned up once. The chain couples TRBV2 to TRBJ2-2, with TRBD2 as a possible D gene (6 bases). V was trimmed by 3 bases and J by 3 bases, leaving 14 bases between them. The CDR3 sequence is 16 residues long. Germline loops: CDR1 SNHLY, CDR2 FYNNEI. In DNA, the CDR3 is TGTGCCAGCAGTGAGGGGACTGGGGCTCACACCGGGGAGCTGTTTTTT. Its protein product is CASSEGTGAHTGELFF.

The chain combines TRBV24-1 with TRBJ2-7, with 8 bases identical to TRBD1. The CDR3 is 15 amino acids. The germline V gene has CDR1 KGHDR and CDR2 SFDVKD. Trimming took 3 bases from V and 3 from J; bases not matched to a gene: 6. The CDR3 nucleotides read TGTGCCACCAGTGATCCAAACAGGGGGAACTACGAGCAGTACTTC. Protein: CATSDPNRGNYEQYF.

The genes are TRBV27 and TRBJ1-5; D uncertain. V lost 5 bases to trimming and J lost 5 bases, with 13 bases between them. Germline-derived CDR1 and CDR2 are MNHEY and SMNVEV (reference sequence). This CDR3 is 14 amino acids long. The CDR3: CASSPRWKDQPQHF. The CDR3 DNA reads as TGTGCCAGCAGTCCTAGGTGGAAGGATCAGCCCCAGCATTTT.

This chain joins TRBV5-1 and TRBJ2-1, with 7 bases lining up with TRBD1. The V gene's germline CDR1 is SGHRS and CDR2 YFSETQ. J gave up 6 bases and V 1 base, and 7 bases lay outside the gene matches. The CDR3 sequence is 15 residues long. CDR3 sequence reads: CASSLRDSPGNEQFF. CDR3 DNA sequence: TGCGCCAGCAGCTTGAGGGACAGTCCCGGCAATGAGCAGTTCTTC.

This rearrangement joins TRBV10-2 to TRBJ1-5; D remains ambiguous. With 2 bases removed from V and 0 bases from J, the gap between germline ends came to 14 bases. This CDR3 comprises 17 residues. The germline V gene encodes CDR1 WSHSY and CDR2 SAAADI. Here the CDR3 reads CASSEVGTDYSNQPQHF. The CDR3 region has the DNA TGCGCCAGCAGTGAGGTTGGAACAGATTATAGCAATCAGCCCCAGCATTTT.